These 31 T cell receptor beta chains share one sample of origin, sequenced in a study of T-cell memory formation after mild COVID-19. TCRdb passed the 5' RACE reads through MiXCR, listing each CDR3 protein once. This sample has 100,000 to 150,000 distinct CDR3 sequences, with about 6.5% found just once. Sequenced sample: PBMCs or a T cell subset sorted from them (not recorded which). The origin of the receptors is an adult woman who had mild COVID-19 (a few samples of this study predate the infection). Cell type and time point are not known.

This clonotype has ten or more counts. This chain connects TRBV12-3 or TRBV12-4 to TRBJ2-1; 8 positions agree with TRBD2. V gave up 6 bases and J gave up 10 bases; unmatched junction bases: 11. CDR3 length equals 14 residues. The CDR3 DNA sequence: TGTGCCAGCAGCCCCAGCGGGGGATTCAGGGAGCAGTTCTTC. Encoded protein: CASSPSGGFREQFF.

This clonotype occurred many times. The V and J genes are TRBV24-1 and TRBJ2-3; 11 bases match TRBD2. Trimming removed 5 bases from V and 1 base from J; junction bases left unmatched: 13. CDR3 length: 19 residues. Germline V gene data show CDR1 as KGHDR and CDR2 as SFDVKD. DNA for the CDR3: TGTGCCACCAGTGGTACCGGGACTAGCGGCCCCGTGCGCACAGATACGCAGTATTTT. Protein product: CATSGTGTSGPVRTDTQYF.

This chain links TRBV5-1 with TRBJ1-1, with TRBD1 matching over 11 bases. CDR1 and CDR2 from the germline V gene are SGHRS and YFSETQ. This CDR3 region has 14 residues. V was clipped by 2 bases and J by 7 bases; unmatched bases: 4. The CDR3, as DNA: TGCGCCAGCAGCTTACCCGGGACAGGGGGTGAAGCTTTCTTT. Amino acids: CASSLPGTGGEAFF.

Ten or more counts support this clonotype. The chain is built from TRBV5-6 and TRBJ2-7; the match to TRBD1 covers 9 bases. The CDR3 consists of 14 residues. Germline V CDR1 and CDR2: SGHDT, YYEEEE. V trimming: 6 bases; J trimming: 6 bases; junction bases outside the gene matches: 10. The CDR3 DNA reads as TGTGCCAGCACCTACAGGGGGCCAAGGGGCGAGCAGTACTTC. Its translation is CASTYRGPRGEQYF.

This clonotype was picked up many times. This chain links TRBV5-1 with TRBJ2-7; D is uncertain. Germline-derived CDR1 and CDR2 are SGHRS and YFSETQ. CDR3 length: 14 residues. With 1 base removed from V and 0 bases from J, the gap between germline ends came to 8 bases. The CDR3 DNA sequence: TGCGCCAGCAGCTTGACAGCCCGCTCCTACGAGCAGTACTTC. It translates to CASSLTARSYEQYF.

V and J are TRBV5-4 and TRBJ2-1; TRBD2 matches 8 bases. Germline-derived CDR1 and CDR2 are SGHNT and YYREEE (reference sequence). Trimming took 0 bases from V and 8 from J; bases not matched to a gene: 7. This CDR3 spans 15 amino acids. This CDR3 reads CASSLEVGGADEQFF. The CDR3 bases are TGTGCCAGCAGCTTGGAGGTCGGGGGGGCGGATGAGCAGTTCTTC.

This clonotype was seen a few times. The chain is built from TRBV30 and TRBJ1-5; possibly TRBD1 for D (6 bases). This CDR3 has 13 residues. Between the trimmed V and J ends, which lost 2 bases and 9 bases, there was a span of 14 bases. CDR1 is GTSNPN and CDR2 is SVGIG in the germline V gene (reference sequence). The CDR3 protein is CAWSTGGERPQHF. The DNA for the CDR3 is TGTGCCTGGAGTACGGGGGGCGAGAGGCCCCAGCATTTT. Full variable domain (rest looked up from reference TRBV30 and TRBJ1-5): SQTIHQWPATLVQPVGSPLSLECTVEGTSNPNLYWYRQAAGRGLQLLFYSVGIGQISSEVPQNLSASRPQDRQFILSSKKLLLSDSGFYLCAWSTGGERPQHFGDGTRLSIL.

The genes are TRBV5-1 and TRBJ1-4, with D possibly TRBD1 on 6 matching bases. CDR1 and CDR2 from the germline V gene are SGHRS and YFSETQ. Between the trimmed V and J ends, which lost 3 bases and 7 bases, there was a span of 19 bases. This CDR3 has 16 residues. CDR3 sequence reads: CASSWPPGGAGEKLFF. CDR3 DNA: TGCGCCAGCAGCTGGCCCCCGGGGGGCGCAGGTGAAAAACTGTTTTTT.

The chain uses TRBV5-6 and TRBJ2-1; the D is unclear. Per germline, CDR1 SGHDT and CDR2 YYEEEE. V lost 2 bases and J lost 1, with 10 bases in between. The CDR3 runs to 15 residues. The CDR3 DNA reads as TGTGCCAGCAGCTTTCGGATAAGATCCTACAATGAGCAGTTCTTC. Protein: CASSFRIRSYNEQFF. Full variable domain (remainder filled in from reference TRBV5-6 and TRBJ2-1): DAGVTQSPTHLIKTRGQQVTLRCSPKSGHDTVSWYQQALGQGPQFIFQYYEEEERQRGNFPDRFSGHQFPNYSSELNVNALLLGDSALYLCASSFRIRSYNEQFFGPGTRLTVL.

This clonotype was seen only a few times. CDR3 protein: CASSYPRGGANTGELFF. DNA of the CDR3: TGTGCCAGCAGCTACCCACGGGGGGGGGCGAACACCGGGGAGCTGTTTTTT. The chain carries TRBV7-2 and TRBJ2-2; 8 nucleotides align to TRBD2. Germline lookup yields CDR1 SGHTA and CDR2 FQGNSA. Trimming took 4 bases from V and 0 from J; bases not matched to a gene: 7. CDR3 length: 17 residues.

This clonotype was detected a few times. V is TRBV29-1 and J is TRBJ2-1; 11 bases match TRBD2. V was clipped by 4 bases and J by 6 bases; unmatched bases: 2. The CDR3 length is 13 residues. The germline V gene has CDR1 SQVTM and CDR2 ANQGSEA. The CDR3 protein is CSVAGTSGNEQFF. The CDR3 DNA sequence: TGCAGCGTTGCCGGGACTAGCGGCAATGAGCAGTTCTTC.

This clonotype was recorded many times. Germline is not matched at one junction end, which may reflect a read error. The rearrangement joins TRBV5-1 to TRBJ2-1; D is unclear. The CDR3 covers 11 residues. CDR1 and CDR2 (germline): SGHRS, YFSETQ. Here the CDR3 reads CASSSHNEQFF. The CDR3 nucleotides read TGCGCCAGCAGCTCCCACAATGAGCAGTTCTTC.

This clonotype turned up a few times. The chain couples TRBV18 to TRBJ2-1; 7 nucleotides match TRBD1. Germline V gene sequence: CDR1 KGHSH, CDR2 LQKENI. Germline trimming cut 3 bases from V and 5 bases from J; bases unmatched to any gene: 7. The CDR3 spans 15 residues. The CDR3 coding sequence is TGTGCCAGCTCACCCGGGACAGTCCTAAACAATGAGCAGTTCTTC. As protein: CASSPGTVLNNEQFF.

This clonotype has more than one count but fewer than ten. This chain links TRBV5-1 with TRBJ1-2, with D possibly being TRBD1 (6 bases). Germline CDR1 and CDR2: SGHRS and YFSETQ. V lost 4 bases, J lost 3 bases, and 28 bases lay in between. The CDR3 totals 19 residues. CDR3 sequence: CASSPRALGQPLRDYGYTF. CDR3 DNA: TGCGCCAGCAGCCCACGGGCCTTAGGACAGCCCCTTCGGGACTATGGCTACACCTTC. The entire variable domain, with the rest obtained from reference TRBV5-1 and TRBJ1-2, is as follows: KAGVTQTPRYLIKTRGQQVTLSCSPISGHRSVSWYQQTPGQGLQFLFEYFSETQRNKGNFPGRFSGRQFSNSRSEMNVSTLELGDSALYLCASSPRALGQPLRDYGYTFGSGTRLTVV.

CDR3 amino acids: CASSSGTSDTRETQYF. The CDR3 coding sequence is TGCGCCAGCAGCTCCGGGACTAGCGATACTCGGGAGACCCAGTACTTC. V gene TRBV5-1 combines with J gene TRBJ2-5; 10 bases are a match to TRBD2. This CDR3 has 16 residues. The ends lost 3 bases at V and 5 bases at J; junction bases unmatched: 10. Germline V gene sequence: CDR1 SGHRS, CDR2 YFSETQ.

Only a few counts were recorded for this clonotype. The rearrangement joins TRBV7-8 to TRBJ1-1, with D possibly matching TRBD1 (6 bases). Germline V gene sequence: CDR1 SGHVS, CDR2 FQNEAQ. Trimming removed 3 bases at V and 0 bases at J, with 11 bases between. This CDR3 has 15 residues. CDR3 nucleotide sequence: TGTGCCAGCAGCTTGACAGGTCCTATGAACACTGAAGCTTTCTTT. The encoded protein is CASSLTGPMNTEAFF.

This clonotype has a count of ten or more. The chain carries TRBV4-3 and TRBJ1-1; unclear D gene. V was pared by 4 bases and J by 0 bases, with 9 bases between. Germline CDR1 LGHNA, CDR2 YSLEER. The CDR3 runs to 14 residues. This CDR3 is CASSPNAVNTEAFF. DNA for the CDR3: TGCGCCAGCAGCCCCAACGCTGTGAACACTGAAGCTTTCTTT.

This clonotype was seen a few times. The chain uses TRBV9 and TRBJ1-3; weak D call: TRBD1 (5 bases). CDR1 SGDLS and CDR2 YYNGEE come from the germline V gene. The CDR3 runs to 17 residues. V lost 4 bases and J lost 0, with 17 bases in between. CDR3 region: CASSIRSRGDSGNTIYF. CDR3 DNA: TGTGCCAGCAGCATCCGATCGAGGGGAGACTCTGGAAACACCATATATTTT.

V gene TRBV5-1 combines with J gene TRBJ2-1; a possible D gene is TRBD2 (6 bases). Looked up from germline, CDR1 is SGHRS and CDR2 is YFSETQ. The CDR3 is made up of 19 amino acids. V gave up 0 bases and J gave up 5 bases, with 24 bases separating them. The CDR3 DNA follows: TGCGCCAGCAGCTTGGCTACGGACTACCCTCTTTCGGGGGACAATGAGCAGTTCTTC. Its translation: CASSLATDYPLSGDNEQFF.

This clonotype was seen repeatedly, ten times or more. CDR3 residues: CASSINPRQANEKLFF. CDR3 coding DNA: TGTGCCAGCAGCATAAACCCAAGACAGGCTAATGAAAAACTGTTTTTT. This chain uses TRBV7-2 with TRBJ1-4; weak D call: TRBD1 (6 bases). Per the germline V gene, CDR1 is SGHTA and CDR2 is FQGNSA. The V gene lost 5 bases and the J gene lost 3 bases, with 16 bases spanning the gap. The CDR3 has 16 amino acids. Full variable domain (rest looked up from reference TRBV7-2 and TRBJ1-4): GAGVSQSPSNKVTEKGKDVELRCDPISGHTALYWYRQSLGQGLEFLIYFQGNSAPDKSGLPSDRFSAERTGGSVSTLTIQRTQQEDSAVYLCASSINPRQANEKLFFGSGTQLSVL.

Ten or more counts support this clonotype. The CDR3: CASSHYLAGGGNEQFF. In nucleotides, the CDR3 is TGCGCCAGCAGCCACTATCTAGCGGGAGGTGGCAATGAGCAGTTCTTC. The chain recombines TRBV4-3 with TRBJ2-1; 11 bases agree with TRBD2. The germline gives CDR1 LGHNA, CDR2 YSLEER. The J segment lost 6 bases and the V segment lost 3 bases, leaving 7 bases of the junction unmatched. The CDR3 totals 16 residues.

The rearrangement uses TRBV19 and TRBJ2-1; 7 nucleotides match TRBD1. The CDR3 is 16 amino acids. Trimming at V came to 6 bases and at J to 3 bases, leaving 11 bases not matched to a gene. Germline loops: CDR1 LNHDA, CDR2 SQIVND (reference sequence). The DNA of the CDR3 is TGTGCCAGTAGGGAAACCGGGACAGTCAACTACAATGAGCAGTTCTTC. This encodes CASRETGTVNYNEQFF.

This clonotype appeared many times. This chain uses TRBV7-2 with TRBJ1-2; D ambiguous. V lost 3 bases and J lost 5, with 13 bases in between. This CDR3 is built from 14 residues. Looked up from germline, CDR1 is SGHTA and CDR2 is FQGNSA. Here the CDR3 DNA reads TGTGCCAGCAGCTTTCCGGGGAGAAGTTATGGCTACACCTTC. Amino acid sequence: CASSFPGRSYGYTF.

The rearrangement joins TRBV6-1 to TRBJ2-1, with 12 bases matching TRBD2. Germline V gene data show CDR1 as MNHNS and CDR2 as SASEGT. V was clipped by 8 bases and J by 9 bases; unmatched bases: 8. The CDR3 loop spans 14 amino acids. The CDR3 here is CASFLAGGPVEQFF. The CDR3 coding sequence is TGTGCCAGCTTCCTAGCGGGAGGGCCCGTTGAGCAGTTCTTC.

The CDR3 DNA reads as TGTGCCAGCAGTTCCACTAGGAATGAGCAGTTCTTC. Translated: CASSSTRNEQFF. The J gene is TRBJ2-1, the V gene TRBV6-5, with D perhaps TRBD2 (5 bases). Trimming took 4 bases from V and 7 from J, leaving 8 bases between them. CDR3 size: 12 residues. The germline V gene has CDR1 MNHEY and CDR2 SVGAGI.

The sample holds a few counts of this clonotype. The chain couples TRBV12-3 or TRBV12-4 to TRBJ1-2, with 7 bases lining up with TRBD1. The CDR3 totals 13 residues. The V gene end was trimmed by 5 bases and the J gene end by 8 bases; junction bases not matched to a gene: 8. CDR3 nucleotide sequence: TGTGCCAGCAGTATAATATCGGGACAGGGCTACACCTTC. Protein: CASSIISGQGYTF.

The CDR3 nucleotides are TGTGCCTGGGCAACTGCAACCTATAATTCACCCCTCCACTTT. Its protein is CAWATATYNSPLHF. J is TRBJ1-6 and V is TRBV30; D remains unclear. Germline CDR1 reads GTSNPN; CDR2 reads SVGIG (reference sequence). CDR3 length: 14 amino acids. V gave up 5 bases and J gave up 2 bases, with 10 bases separating them.

This clonotype occurred a few times. The gene calls are TRBV7-3 and TRBJ2-1, with 8 bases aligning to TRBD1. The CDR3 length is 13 residues. After removal of 3 bases from V and 7 bases from J, the junction contained 2 bases not matched to a gene. The germline V gene has CDR1 SGHTA and CDR2 FQGTGA. CDR3 in amino acids: CASSLDRVNEQFF. The CDR3 DNA is TGTGCCAGCAGCTTGGACAGGGTAAATGAGCAGTTCTTC.

This clonotype was picked up a small number of times. The chain employs TRBV2 and TRBJ2-7, with unresolved D. This CDR3 has 12 amino acids. The V gene's germline CDR1 is SNHLY and CDR2 FYNNEI. The ends were cut back, 11 bases at V and 4 bases at J, with 15 bases in the middle. The CDR3 DNA is TGTGCCGGCCGCCTTGGTTCTTACGAGCAGTACTTC. Translation gives CAGRLGSYEQYF. Full variable domain (outside the CDR3, taken from reference TRBV2 and TRBJ2-7): EPEVTQTPSHQVTQMGQEVILRCVPISNHLYFYWYRQILGQKVEFLVSFYNNEISEKSEIFDDQFSVERPDGSNFTLKIRSTKLEDSAMYFCAGRLGSYEQYFGPGTRLTVT.

This clonotype was found a few times. This chain connects TRBV7-2 to TRBJ2-3; TRBD1 aligns across 10 bases. Germline V gives CDR1 SGHTA, CDR2 FQGNSA. V lost 3 bases and J lost 4; bases outside the gene matches: 7. This CDR3 spans 16 amino acids. The CDR3 sequence is CASSLTGGLFPDTQYF. The CDR3 DNA follows: TGTGCCAGCAGCTTGACAGGGGGCTTGTTCCCAGATACGCAGTATTTT.

At least ten counts were recorded for this clonotype. V is TRBV27 and J is TRBJ2-5, with a possible D match to TRBD1 (6 bases). Germline V gene data show CDR1 as MNHEY and CDR2 as SMNVEV (reference sequence). The germline V and J ends were trimmed by 5 bases and 5 bases, with 15 bases remaining between them. This CDR3 is built from 14 residues. CDR3 nucleotide sequence: TGTGCCAGCAGTGTCTACACTAGGGGGGAGACCCAGTACTTC. Protein product: CASSVYTRGETQYF.